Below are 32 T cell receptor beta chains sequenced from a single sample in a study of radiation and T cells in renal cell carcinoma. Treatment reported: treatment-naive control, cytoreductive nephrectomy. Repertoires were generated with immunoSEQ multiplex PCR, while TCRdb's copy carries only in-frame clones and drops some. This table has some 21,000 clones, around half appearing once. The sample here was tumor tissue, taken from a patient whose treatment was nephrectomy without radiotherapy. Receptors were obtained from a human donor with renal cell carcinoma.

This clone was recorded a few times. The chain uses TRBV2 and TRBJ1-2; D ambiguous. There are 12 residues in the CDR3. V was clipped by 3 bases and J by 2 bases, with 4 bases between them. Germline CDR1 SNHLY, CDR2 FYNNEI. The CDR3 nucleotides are TGTGCCAGCAGTGACGAAAACTATGGCTACACCTTC. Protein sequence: CASSDENYGYTF.

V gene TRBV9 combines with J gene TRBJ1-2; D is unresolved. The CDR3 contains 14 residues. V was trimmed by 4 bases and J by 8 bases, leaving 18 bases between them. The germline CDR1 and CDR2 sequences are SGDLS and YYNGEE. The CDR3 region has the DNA TGTGCCAGCAGCCCCCGACGTGCGTCCGAAGGCTACACCTTC. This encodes CASSPRRASEGYTF.

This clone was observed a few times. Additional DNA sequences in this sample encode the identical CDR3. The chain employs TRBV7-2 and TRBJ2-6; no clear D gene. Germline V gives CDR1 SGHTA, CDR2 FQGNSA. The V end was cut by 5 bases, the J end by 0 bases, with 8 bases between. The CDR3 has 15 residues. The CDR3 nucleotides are TGTGCCAGCAGCCGCGATAGCTCTGGGGCCAACGTCCTGACTTTC. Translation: CASSRDSSGANVLTF.

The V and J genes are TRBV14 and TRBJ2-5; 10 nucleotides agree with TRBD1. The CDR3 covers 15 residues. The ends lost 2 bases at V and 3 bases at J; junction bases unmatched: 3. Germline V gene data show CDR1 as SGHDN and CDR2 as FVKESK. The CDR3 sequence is CASSQTGQGKETQYF. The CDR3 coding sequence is TGTGCCAGCAGCCAAACGGGACAGGGGAAAGAGACCCAGTACTTC.

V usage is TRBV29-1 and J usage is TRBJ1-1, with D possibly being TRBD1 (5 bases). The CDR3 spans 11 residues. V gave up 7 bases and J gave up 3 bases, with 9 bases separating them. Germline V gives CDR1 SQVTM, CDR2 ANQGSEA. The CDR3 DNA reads TGCAGCGGGGGACTTGACACTGAAGCTTTCTTT. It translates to CSGGLDTEAFF.

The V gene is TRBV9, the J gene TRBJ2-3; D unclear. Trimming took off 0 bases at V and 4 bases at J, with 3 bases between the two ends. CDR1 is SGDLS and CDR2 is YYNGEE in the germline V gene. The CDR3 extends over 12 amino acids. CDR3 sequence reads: CASSVGSDTQYF. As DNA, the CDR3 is TGTGCCAGCAGCGTAGGCTCAGATACGCAGTATTTT.

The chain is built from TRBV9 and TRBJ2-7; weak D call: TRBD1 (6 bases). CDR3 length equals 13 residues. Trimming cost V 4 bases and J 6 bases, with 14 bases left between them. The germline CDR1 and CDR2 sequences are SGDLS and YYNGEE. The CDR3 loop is CASSSTTGREQYF. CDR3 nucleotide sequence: TGTGCCAGCAGCTCCACGACAGGCCGCGAGCAGTACTTC.

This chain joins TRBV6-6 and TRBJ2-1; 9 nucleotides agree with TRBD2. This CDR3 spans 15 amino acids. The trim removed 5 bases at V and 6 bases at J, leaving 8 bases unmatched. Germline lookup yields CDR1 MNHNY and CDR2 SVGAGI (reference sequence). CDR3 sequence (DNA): TGTGCCAGCAGTCGCGCGGCGGGGGGGCCCAATGAGCAGTTCTTC. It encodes CASSRAAGGPNEQFF.

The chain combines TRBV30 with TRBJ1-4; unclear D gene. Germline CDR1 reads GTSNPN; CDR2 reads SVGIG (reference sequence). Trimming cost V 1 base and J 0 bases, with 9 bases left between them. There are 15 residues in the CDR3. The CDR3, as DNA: TGTGCCTGGAGTGGTGAGCCTTCAACTAATGAAAAACTGTTTTTT. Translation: CAWSGEPSTNEKLFF.

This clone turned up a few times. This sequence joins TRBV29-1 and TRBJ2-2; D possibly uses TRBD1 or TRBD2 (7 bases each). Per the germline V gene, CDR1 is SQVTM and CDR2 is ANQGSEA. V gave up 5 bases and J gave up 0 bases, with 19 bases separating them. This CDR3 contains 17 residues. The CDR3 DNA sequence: TGCAGCGTTCGGGAGTGGGAGGGGGCAACGAACACCGGGGAGCTGTTTTTT. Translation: CSVREWEGATNTGELFF.

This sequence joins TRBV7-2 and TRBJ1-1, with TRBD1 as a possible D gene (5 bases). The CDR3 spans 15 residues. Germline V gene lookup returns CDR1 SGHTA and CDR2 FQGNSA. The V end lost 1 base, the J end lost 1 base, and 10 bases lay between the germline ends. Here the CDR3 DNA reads TGTGCCAGCAGCTTAGAGGGTCAGGGGAACACTGAAGCTTTCTTT. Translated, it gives CASSLEGQGNTEAFF.

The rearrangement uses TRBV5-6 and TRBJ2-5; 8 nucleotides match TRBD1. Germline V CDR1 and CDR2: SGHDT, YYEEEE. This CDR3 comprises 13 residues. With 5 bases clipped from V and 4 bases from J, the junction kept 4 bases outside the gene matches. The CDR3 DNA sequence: TGTGCCAGCAGTTTACAGGGGGTAGAGACCCAGTACTTC. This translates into CASSLQGVETQYF.

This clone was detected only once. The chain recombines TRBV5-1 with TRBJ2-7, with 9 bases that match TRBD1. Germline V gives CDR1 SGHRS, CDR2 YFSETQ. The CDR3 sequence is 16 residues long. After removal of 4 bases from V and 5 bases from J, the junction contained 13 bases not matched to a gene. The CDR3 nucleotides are TGCGCCAGCAGCCCCGACGGACAGGGGAAATCCCACGAGCAGTACTTC. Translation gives CASSPDGQGKSHEQYF.

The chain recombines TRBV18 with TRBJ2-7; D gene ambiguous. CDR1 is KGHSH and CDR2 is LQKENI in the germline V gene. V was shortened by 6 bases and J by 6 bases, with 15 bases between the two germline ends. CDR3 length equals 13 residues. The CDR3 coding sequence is TGTGCCAGCTCCCTGGGTGCGGCTGGCGAGCAGTACTTC. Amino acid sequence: CASSLGAAGEQYF.

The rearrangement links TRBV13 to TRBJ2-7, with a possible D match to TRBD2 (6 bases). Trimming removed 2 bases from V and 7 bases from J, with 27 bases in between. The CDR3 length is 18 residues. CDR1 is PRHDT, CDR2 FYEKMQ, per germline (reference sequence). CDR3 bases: TGTGCCAGCAGCTTAAGGCCCCTTGTCGGGCGGTCCGGAGGGGAGCAGTACTTC. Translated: CASSLRPLVGRSGGEQYF. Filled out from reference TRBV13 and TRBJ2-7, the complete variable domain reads AAGVIQSPRHLIKEKRETATLKCYPIPRHDTVYWYQQGPGQDPQFLISFYEKMQSDKGSIPDRFSAQQFSDYHSELNMSSLELGDSALYFCASSLRPLVGRSGGEQYFGPGTRLTVT.

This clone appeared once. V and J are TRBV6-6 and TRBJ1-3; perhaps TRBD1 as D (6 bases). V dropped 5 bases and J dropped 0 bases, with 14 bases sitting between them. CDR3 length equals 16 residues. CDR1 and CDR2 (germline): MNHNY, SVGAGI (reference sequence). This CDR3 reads CASSPGQFNSGNTIYF. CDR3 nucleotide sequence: TGTGCCAGCAGTCCTGGACAGTTCAACTCTGGAAACACCATATATTTT.

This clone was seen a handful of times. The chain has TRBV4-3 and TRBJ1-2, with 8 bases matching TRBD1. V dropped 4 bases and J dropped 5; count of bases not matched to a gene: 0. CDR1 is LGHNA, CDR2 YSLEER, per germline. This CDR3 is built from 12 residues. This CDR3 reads CASSRTGYGYTF. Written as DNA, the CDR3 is TGCGCCAGCAGCCGGACAGGGTATGGCTACACCTTC.

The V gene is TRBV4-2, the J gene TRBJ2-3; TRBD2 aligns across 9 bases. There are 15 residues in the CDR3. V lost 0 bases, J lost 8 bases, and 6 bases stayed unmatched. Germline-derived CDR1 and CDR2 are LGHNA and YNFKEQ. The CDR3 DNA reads TGTGCCAGCAGCCAAGAAGGGACTAGCATTCTTACGCAGTATTTT. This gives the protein CASSQEGTSILTQYF.

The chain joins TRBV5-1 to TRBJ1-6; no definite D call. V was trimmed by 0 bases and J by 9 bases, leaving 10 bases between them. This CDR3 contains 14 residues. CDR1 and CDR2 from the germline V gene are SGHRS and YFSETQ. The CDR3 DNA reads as TGCGCCAGCAGCTTGGGAGGTATCAGTTCACCCCTCCACTTT. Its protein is CASSLGGISSPLHF.

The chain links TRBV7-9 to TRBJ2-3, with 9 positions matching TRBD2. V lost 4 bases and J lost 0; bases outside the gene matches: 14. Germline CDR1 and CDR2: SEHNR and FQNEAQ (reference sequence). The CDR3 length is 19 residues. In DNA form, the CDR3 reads TGTGCCAGCAGCTCCCCCAGGCTAGCGGGGCCCGCTAGCACAGATACGCAGTATTTT. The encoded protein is CASSSPRLAGPASTDTQYF.

DNA for the CDR3: TGTGCCACCAGCCGAGGGGGGACCGCCTCGGTTGAAGCTTTCTTT. This sequence encodes CATSRGGTASVEAFF. The chain uses TRBV15 and TRBJ1-1; a weak D match, TRBD1 (6 bases). Trimming shortened V by 5 bases and J by 7 bases, and 20 bases separated the two germline ends. Germline V CDR1 and CDR2: LNHNV, YYDKDF (reference sequence). This CDR3 contains 15 residues. Full variable domain (rest looked up from reference TRBV15 and TRBJ1-1): DAMVIQNPRYQVTQFGKPVTLSCSQTLNHNVMYWYQQKSSQAPKLLFHYYDKDFNNEADTPDNFQSRRPNTSFCFLDIRSPGLGDTAMYLCATSRGGTASVEAFFGQGTRLTVV.

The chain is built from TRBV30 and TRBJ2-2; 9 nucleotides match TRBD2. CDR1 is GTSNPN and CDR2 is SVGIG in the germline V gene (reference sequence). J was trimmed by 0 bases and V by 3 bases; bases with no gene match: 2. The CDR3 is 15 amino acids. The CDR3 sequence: CAWRAGGANTGELFF. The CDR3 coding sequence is TGTGCCTGGAGAGCGGGGGGTGCGAACACCGGGGAGCTGTTTTTT.

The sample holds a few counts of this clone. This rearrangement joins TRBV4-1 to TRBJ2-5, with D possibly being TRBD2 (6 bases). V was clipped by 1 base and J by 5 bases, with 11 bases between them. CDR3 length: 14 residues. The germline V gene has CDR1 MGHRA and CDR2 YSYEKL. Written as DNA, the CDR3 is TGCGCCAGCAGCCAAGCCGGGGGTGGGGAGACCCAGTACTTC. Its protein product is CASSQAGGGETQYF.

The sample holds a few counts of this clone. CDR3 region: CASSKSASGGARDTQYF. The CDR3 DNA sequence: TGTGCCAGCAGCAAGTCGGCTAGCGGGGGGGCCAGGGATACGCAGTATTTT. This chain connects TRBV13 to TRBJ2-3; TRBD2 matches 12 bases. This CDR3 region has 17 residues. The J segment lost 6 bases and the V segment lost 5 bases, leaving 12 bases of the junction unmatched. Germline assignment: CDR1 PRHDT and CDR2 FYEKMQ (reference sequence).

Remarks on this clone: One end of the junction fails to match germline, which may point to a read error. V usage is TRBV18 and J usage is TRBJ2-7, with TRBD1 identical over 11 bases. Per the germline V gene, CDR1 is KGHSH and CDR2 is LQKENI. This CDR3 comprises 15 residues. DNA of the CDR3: TGTGCCAGCTCACCGGGACAGGGGGACCCCTACCAGCAGTACTTC. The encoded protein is CASSPGQGDPYQQYF.

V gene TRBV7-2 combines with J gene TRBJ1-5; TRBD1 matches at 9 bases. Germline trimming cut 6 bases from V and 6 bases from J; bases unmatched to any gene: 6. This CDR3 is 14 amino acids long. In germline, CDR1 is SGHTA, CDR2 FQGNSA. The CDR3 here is CASSRDRVTQPQHF. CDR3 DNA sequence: TGTGCCAGCAGTCGGGACAGGGTAACTCAGCCCCAGCATTTT.

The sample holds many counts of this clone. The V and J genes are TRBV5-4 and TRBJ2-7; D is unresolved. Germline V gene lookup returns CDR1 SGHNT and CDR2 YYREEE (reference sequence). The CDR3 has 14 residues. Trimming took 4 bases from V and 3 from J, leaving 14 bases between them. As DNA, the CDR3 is TGTGCCAGCAGCGGCGAGTTTACCAACTACGAGCAGTACTTC. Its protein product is CASSGEFTNYEQYF. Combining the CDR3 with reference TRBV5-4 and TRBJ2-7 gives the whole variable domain ETGVTQSPTHLIKTRGQQVTLRCSSQSGHNTVSWYQQALGQGPQFIFQYYREEENGRGNFPPRFSGLQFPNYSSELNVNALELDDSALYLCASSGEFTNYEQYFGPGTRLTVT.

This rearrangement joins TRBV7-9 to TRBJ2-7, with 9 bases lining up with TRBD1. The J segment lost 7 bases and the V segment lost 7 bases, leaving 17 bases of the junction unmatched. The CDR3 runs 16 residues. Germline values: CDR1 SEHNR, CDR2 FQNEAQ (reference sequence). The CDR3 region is CASTHSRTGASEEQYF. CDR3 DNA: TGTGCCAGCACCCATTCCCGGACAGGGGCATCTGAGGAGCAGTACTTC.

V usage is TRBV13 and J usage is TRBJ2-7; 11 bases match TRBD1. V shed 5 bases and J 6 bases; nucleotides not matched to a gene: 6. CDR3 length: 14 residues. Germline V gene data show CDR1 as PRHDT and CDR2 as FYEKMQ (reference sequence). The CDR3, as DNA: TGTGCCAGCAGCCGGACAGGGGGCGTGGGCGAGCAGTACTTC. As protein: CASSRTGGVGEQYF.

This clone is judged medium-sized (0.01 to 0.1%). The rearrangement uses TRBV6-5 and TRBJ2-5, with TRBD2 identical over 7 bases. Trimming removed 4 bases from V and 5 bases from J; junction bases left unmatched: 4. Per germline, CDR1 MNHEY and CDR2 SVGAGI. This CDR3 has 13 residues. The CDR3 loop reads CASSFISGETQYF. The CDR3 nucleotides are TGTGCCAGCAGTTTTATTAGCGGGGAGACCCAGTACTTC.

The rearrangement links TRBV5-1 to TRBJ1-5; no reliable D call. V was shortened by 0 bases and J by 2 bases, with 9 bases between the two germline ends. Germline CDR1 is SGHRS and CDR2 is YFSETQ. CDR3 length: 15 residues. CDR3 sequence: CASSLAGQGNQPQHF. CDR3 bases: TGCGCCAGCAGCTTGGCTGGCCAGGGCAATCAGCCCCAGCATTTT.

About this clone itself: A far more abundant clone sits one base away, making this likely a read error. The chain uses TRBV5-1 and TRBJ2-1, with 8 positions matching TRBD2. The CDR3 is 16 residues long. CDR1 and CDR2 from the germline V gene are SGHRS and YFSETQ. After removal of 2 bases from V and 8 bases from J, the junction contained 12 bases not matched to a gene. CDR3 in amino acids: CASSFAGPTGGDEQFF. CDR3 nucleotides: TGCGCCAGCAGCTTTGCAGGCCCCACGGGGGGGGATGAGCAGTTCTTC.